What follows is one T cell receptor (beta chain) and its context. In the source study's methods: The authors estimated nucleated cell counts from reference gene primer amplification. Profiled with immunoSEQ multiplex PCR; TCRdb holds only in-frame clones, not every one. V and J calls and clone size are given by that table; D and trimming were obtained from the DNA. The profile shows about 170,000 clones, about 80% of them singletons. The sample comes from a study of blood T cell repertoires in COVID-19. About the research overall: The study counted Cohort 3 donors as recovered given two negative PCRs, clearance, or symptom resolution.

This CDR3 spans 14 amino acids. V dropped 5 bases and J dropped 9 bases, with 17 bases sitting between them. Germline CDR1 reads LNHDA; CDR2 reads SQIVND (reference sequence). The sample consisted of PBMCs or T cells enriched from blood (not recorded which). This sequence originates from a woman in her sixties or seventies in a cohort exposed to, infected with or recovered from COVID-19 (not recorded which). The chain joins TRBV19 to TRBJ1-5; D is undetermined. This chain's CDR3 is CASSWRSGSRPQHF. CDR3 DNA: TGTGCCAGTAGTTGGAGATCTGGGAGTCGGCCCCAGCATTTT. Full variable domain (remainder filled in from reference TRBV19 and TRBJ1-5): DGGITQSPKYLFRKEGQNVTLSCEQNLNHDAMYWYRQDPGQGLRLIYYSQIVNDFQKGDIAEGYSVSREKKESFPLTVTSAQKNPTAFYLCASSWRSGSRPQHFGDGTRLSIL.